The following is a T cell receptor (beta chain) sequence with its context. Antigen specificity is unknown. This entry belongs to a study of T cells in localized non-small cell lung cancer. Study-wide points: Multi-region tumor sequencing was not done, so intratumor heterogeneity could not be excluded. Among the tissues sampled, uninvolved adjacent lung had the highest T cell clonality, above tumor.

Produced via immunoSEQ multiplex PCR; TCRdb's table is partial and in-frame only. This table has 25,000 to 30,000 clones, roughly 89% appearing once. This sample comprised peripheral blood, obtained before any cancer treatment. This sequence was found in a woman aged 18 to 55 with stage I lung adenocarcinoma.

The CDR3 spells CASNQWGAEAFF. CDR3 bases: TGTGCCAGCAACCAATGGGGGGCTGAAGCTTTCTTT. V and J are TRBV5-4 and TRBJ1-1; TRBD1 is a possible D gene (5 bases). The CDR3 length is 12 residues. Germline CDR1 SGHNT, CDR2 YYREEE (reference sequence). Trimming left V 6 bases short and J 6 bases short, with 12 bases between.